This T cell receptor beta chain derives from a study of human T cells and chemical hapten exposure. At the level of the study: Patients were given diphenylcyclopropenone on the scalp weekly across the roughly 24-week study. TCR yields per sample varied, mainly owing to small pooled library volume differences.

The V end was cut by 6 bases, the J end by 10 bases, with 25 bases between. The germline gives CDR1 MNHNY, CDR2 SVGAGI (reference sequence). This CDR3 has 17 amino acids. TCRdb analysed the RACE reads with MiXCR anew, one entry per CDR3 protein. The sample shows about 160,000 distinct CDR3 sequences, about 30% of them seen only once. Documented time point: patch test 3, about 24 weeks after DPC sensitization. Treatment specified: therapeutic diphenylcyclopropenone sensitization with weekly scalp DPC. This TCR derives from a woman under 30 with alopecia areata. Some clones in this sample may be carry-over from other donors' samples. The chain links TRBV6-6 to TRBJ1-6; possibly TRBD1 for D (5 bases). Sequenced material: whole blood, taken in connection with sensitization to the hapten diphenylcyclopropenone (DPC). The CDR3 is CASRLPQGPRIHSPLHF. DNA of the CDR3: TGTGCCAGCAGGCTTCCCCAGGGACCCCGGATCCACTCACCCCTCCACTTT.